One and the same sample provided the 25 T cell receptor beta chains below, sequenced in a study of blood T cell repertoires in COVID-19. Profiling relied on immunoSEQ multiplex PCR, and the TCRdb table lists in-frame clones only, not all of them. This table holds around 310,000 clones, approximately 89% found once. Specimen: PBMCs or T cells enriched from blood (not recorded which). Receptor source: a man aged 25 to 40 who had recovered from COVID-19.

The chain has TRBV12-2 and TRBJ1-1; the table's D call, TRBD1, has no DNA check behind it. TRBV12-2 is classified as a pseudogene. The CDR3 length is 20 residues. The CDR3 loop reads CASRIELHRGAHRMNTEAFF. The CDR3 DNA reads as TGTGCAAGTCGCATAGAACTACACAGGGGGGCCCATCGCATGAACACTGAAGCTTTCTTT.

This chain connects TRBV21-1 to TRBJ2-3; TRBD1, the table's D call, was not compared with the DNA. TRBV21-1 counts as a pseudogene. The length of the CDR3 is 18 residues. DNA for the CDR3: TGTGCCAGCAGCAAACTCCGGGACAGGGTCTCTAGCACAGATACGCAGTATTTT. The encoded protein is CASSKLRDRVSSTDTQYF.

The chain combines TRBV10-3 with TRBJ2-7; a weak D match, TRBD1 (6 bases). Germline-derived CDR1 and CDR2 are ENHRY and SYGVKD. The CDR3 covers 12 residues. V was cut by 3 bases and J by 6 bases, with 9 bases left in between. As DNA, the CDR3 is TGTGCCATCAGTGACAGGGGTCGCGAGCAGTACTTC. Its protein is CAISDRGREQYF.

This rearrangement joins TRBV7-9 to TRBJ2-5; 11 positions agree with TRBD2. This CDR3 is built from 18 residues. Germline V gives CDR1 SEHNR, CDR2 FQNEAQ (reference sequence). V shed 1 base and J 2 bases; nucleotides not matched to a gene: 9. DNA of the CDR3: TGTGCCAGCAGCTTAGATCGGCTAGCGGGGGGCCGACAAGAGACCCAGTACTTC. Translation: CASSLDRLAGGRQETQYF.

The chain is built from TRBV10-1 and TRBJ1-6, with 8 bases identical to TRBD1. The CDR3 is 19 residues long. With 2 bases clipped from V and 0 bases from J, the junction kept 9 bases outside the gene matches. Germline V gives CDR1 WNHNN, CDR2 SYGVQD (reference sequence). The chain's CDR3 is CASSELRGQDASYNSPLHF. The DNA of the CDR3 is TGCGCCAGCAGTGAGCTTCGGGGACAGGACGCCTCCTATAATTCACCCCTCCACTTT.

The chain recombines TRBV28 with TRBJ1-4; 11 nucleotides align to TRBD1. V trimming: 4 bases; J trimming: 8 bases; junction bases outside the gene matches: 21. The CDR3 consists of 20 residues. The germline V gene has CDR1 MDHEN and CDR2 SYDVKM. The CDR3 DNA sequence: TGTGCCAGCAGTTCCCCTTACCCGGGACAGGGGGTTAACAGGAGGGAAAAACTGTTTTTT. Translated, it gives CASSSPYPGQGVNRREKLFF.

CDR3 nucleotides: TGTGCCACCAGCGGGGACACCGGATACAATCAGCCCCAGCATTTT. It translates to CATSGDTGYNQPQHF. The V gene is TRBV15, the J gene TRBJ1-5; TRBD1 is a possible D gene (6 bases). V was trimmed by 5 bases and J by 3 bases, leaving 14 bases between them. Looked up from germline, CDR1 is LNHNV and CDR2 is YYDKDF (reference sequence). CDR3 length equals 15 residues.

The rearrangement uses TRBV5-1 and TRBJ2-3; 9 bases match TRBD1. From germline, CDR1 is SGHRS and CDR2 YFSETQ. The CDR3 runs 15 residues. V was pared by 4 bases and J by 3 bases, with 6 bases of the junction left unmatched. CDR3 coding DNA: TGCGCCAGCAGCGGCCTCGGACAGGGGACAGATACGCAGTATTTT. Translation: CASSGLGQGTDTQYF.

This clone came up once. The CDR3 coding sequence is TGTGCCAGCAGCTTGGGAGTTTGGAAAAGCGAGCGGACCCAGTACTTC. Translated, it gives CASSLGVWKSERTQYF. This chain uses TRBV5-4 with TRBJ2-5; D remains unclear. Germline-derived CDR1 and CDR2 are SGHNT and YYREEE (reference sequence). The CDR3 runs to 16 residues. V lost 0 bases and J lost 7, with 19 bases in between.

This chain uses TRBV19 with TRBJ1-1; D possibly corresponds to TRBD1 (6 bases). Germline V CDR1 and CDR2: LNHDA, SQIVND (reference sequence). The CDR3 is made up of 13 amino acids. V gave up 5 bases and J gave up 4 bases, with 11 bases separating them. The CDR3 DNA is TGTGCCAGTAGTTCCAGGGGCCGCACTGAAGCTTTCTTT. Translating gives CASSSRGRTEAFF.

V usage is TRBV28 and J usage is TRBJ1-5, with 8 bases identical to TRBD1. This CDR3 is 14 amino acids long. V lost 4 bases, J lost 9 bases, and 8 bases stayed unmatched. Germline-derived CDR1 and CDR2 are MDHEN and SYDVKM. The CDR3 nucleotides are TGTGCCAGCAGTTCAGGACAGGGAGTGCGGCCCCAGCATTTT. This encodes CASSSGQGVRPQHF.

In nucleotides, the CDR3 is TGTGCCAGCTCACCCCTGGGGCAGGGGACCCCTCAAGACTACACCTTC. Its translation is CASSPLGQGTPQDYTF. The chain employs TRBV18 and TRBJ1-2, with a possible D match to TRBD1 (6 bases). Germline loops: CDR1 KGHSH, CDR2 LQKENI. The CDR3 is 16 amino acids. The V end was cut by 3 bases, the J end by 10 bases, with 24 bases between. Complete variable domain (other parts from reference TRBV18 and TRBJ1-2): NAGVMQNPRHLVRRRGQEARLRCSPMKGHSHVYWYRQLPEEGLKFMVYLQKENIIDESGMPKERFSAEFPKEGPSILRIQQVVRGDSAAYFCASSPLGQGTPQDYTFGSGTRLTVV.

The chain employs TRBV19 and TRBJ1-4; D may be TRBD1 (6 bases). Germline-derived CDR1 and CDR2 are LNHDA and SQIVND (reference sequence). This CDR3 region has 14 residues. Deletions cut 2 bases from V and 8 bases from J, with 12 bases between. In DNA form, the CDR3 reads TGTGCCAGTAGTATAACAGGGTTCGGGGAAAAACTGTTTTTT. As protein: CASSITGFGEKLFF.

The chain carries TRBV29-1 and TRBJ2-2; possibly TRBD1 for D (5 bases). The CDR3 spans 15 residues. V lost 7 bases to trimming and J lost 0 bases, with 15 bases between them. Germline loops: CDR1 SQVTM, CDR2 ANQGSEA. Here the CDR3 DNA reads TGCAGCGAACACAAGGGCAGGGCGAACACCGGGGAGCTGTTTTTT. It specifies CSEHKGRANTGELFF.

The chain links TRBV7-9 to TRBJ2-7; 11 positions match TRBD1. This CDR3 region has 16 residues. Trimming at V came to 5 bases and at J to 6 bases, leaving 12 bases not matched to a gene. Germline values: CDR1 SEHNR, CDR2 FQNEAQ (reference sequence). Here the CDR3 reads CASSRYRDRGVGEQYF. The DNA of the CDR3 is TGTGCCAGCAGCAGGTACCGGGACAGGGGGGTCGGCGAGCAGTACTTC.

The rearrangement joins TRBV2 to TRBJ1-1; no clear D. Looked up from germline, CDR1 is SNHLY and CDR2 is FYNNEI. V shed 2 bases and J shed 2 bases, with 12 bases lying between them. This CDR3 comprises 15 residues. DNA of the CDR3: TGTGCCAGCAGTGAATTGGAGGGTACTAACACTGAAGCTTTCTTT. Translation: CASSELEGTNTEAFF.

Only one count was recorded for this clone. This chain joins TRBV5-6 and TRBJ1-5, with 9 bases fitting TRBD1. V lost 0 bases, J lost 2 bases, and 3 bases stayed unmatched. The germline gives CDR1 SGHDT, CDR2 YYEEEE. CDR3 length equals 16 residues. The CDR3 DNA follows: TGTGCCAGCAGCTTGGAGGGGGACAGGGGCAATCAGCCCCAGCATTTT. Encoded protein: CASSLEGDRGNQPQHF.

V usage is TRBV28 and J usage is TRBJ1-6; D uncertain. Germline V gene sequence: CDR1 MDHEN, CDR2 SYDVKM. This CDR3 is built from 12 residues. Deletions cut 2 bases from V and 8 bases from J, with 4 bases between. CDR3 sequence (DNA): TGTGCCAGCAGTTTACTATATTCACCCCTCCACTTT. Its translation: CASSLLYSPLHF.

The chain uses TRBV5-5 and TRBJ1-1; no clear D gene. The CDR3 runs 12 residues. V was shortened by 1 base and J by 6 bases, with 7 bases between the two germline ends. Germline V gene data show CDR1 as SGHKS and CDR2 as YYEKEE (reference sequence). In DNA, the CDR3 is TGTGCCAGCAGCTTGACAGATCCTGAAGCTTTCTTT. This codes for CASSLTDPEAFF.

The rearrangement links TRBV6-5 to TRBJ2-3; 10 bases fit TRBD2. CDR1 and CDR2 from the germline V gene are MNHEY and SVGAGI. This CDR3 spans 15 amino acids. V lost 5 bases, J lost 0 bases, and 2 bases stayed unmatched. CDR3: CASSSGGVSTDTQYF. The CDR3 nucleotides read TGTGCCAGCAGTAGCGGGGGGGTTAGCACAGATACGCAGTATTTT.

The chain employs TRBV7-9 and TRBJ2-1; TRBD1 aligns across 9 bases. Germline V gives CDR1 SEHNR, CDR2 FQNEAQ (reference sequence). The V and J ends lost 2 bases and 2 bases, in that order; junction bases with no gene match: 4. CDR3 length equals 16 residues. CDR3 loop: CASSLFGTGTYNEQFF. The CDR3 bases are TGTGCCAGCAGCTTATTTGGGACAGGGACCTACAATGAGCAGTTCTTC.

The CDR3 nucleotides are TGTGCCAGCAGTTACCCGGGGACAGATACGCAGTATTTT. Residues: CASSYPGTDTQYF. This sequence joins TRBV6-5 and TRBJ2-3; D possibly corresponds to TRBD2 (5 bases). V lost 2 bases to trimming and J lost 3 bases, with 6 bases between them. Germline-derived CDR1 and CDR2 are MNHEY and SVGAGI. This CDR3 spans 13 amino acids.

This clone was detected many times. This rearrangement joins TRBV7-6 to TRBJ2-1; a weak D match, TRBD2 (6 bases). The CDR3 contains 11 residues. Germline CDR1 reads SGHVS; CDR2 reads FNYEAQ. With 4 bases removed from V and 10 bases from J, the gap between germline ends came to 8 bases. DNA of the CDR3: TGTGCCAGCAGCTCACGGGAGGAGCAGTTCTTC. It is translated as CASSSREEQFF.

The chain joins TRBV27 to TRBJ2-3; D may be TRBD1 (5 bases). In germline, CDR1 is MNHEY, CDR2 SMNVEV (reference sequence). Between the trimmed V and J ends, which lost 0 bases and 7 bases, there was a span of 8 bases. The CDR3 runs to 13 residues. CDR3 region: CASSLSGLNTQYF. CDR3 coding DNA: TGTGCCAGCAGTTTATCGGGGCTCAATACGCAGTATTTT.

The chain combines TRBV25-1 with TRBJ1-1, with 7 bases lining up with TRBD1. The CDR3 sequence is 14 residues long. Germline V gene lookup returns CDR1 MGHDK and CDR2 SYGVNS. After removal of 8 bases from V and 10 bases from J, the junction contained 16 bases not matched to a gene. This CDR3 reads CASLGWDSLPGAFF. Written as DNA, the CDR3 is TGTGCCAGCTTGGGGTGGGACAGCCTTCCCGGAGCTTTCTTT. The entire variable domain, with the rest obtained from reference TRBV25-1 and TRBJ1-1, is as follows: EADIYQTPRYLVIGTGKKITLECSQTMGHDKMYWYQQDPGMELHLIHYSYGVNSTEKGDLSSESTVSRIRTEHFPLTLESARPSHTSQYLCASLGWDSLPGAFFGQGTRLTVV.